A selection of T cell receptor beta chains follows, all from one sample in a study of cytomegalovirus exposure and HLA in healthy donors. Some clones are missing from TCRdb's copy, which holds only in-frame ones; the method was immunoSEQ multiplex PCR. The table lists about 160,000 clones, 85% to 90% of them singletons. Sequencing was carried out using PBMCs. These receptors came from a woman aged 25 to 45 in good health and CMV-seronegative. Each CDR3 is given with its conserved first and last residue. The D gene is left open where the match is weak. Size is omitted from some rows. Given values are once, few, many or a class for expanded clones.

TRBV4-3	-	TRBJ1-2	TRBD1	TGCGCCAGCAGCCAAGACTACAGGGGTAACTATGGCTACACCTTC	CASSQDYRGNYGYTF
TRBV28	-	TRBJ1-5	-	TGTGCCAGCAATAAGGGAGGCGGCAATCAGCCCCAGCATTTT	CASNKGGGNQPQHF
TRBV5-1	-	TRBJ2-1	-	TGCGCCAGCAGCTTGGCCGGGGGGCGAGTGAATGAGCAGTTCTTC	CASSLAGGRVNEQFF
TRBV7-3	-	TRBJ2-2	-	TGTGCCAGCAGCGCGGACAGATCGAACACCGGGGAGCTGTTTTTT	CASSADRSNTGELFF
TRBV6-6	-	TRBJ2-5	-	TGTGCCAGCAGTGACCCGTACCAAGAGACCCAGTACTTC	CASSDPYQETQYF
TRBV5-5	few	TRBJ2-2	-	TGTGCCAGCAGCTTGTCGGTCCGGCCGGAGCGGGTTAACACCGGGGAGCTGTTTTTT	CASSLSVRPERVNTGELFF
TRBV9	-	TRBJ1-2	-	TGTGCCAGCAGCCCCCGCCTGGACTATGGCTACACCTTC	CASSPRLDYGYTF
TRBV5-6	-	TRBJ2-2	-	TGTGCCAGCAGCTTGTTCGGGGTTACTAGCGGGGAGCTGTTTTTT	CASSLFGVTSGELFF
TRBV6-6	-	TRBJ2-3	TRBD2	TGTGCCAGCAGGACCGGACTAGCCACAGATACGCAGTATTTT	CASRTGLATDTQYF
TRBV14	-	TRBJ2-1	TRBD2	TGTGCCAGCAGCCAAGACAGCGGGGCCTACAATGAGCAGTTCTTC	CASSQDSGAYNEQFF
TRBV19	-	TRBJ2-1	TRBD1	TGCACCCCTACAGGGGGCTTACAAGCTAATGAGCAGTTCTTC	CTPTGGLQANEQFF
TRBV5-5	-	TRBJ2-5	-	TGTGCCAGCAGCTCCCGAACAGGCGACTACTTC	CASSSRTGDYF
TRBV9	-	TRBJ1-2	-	TGTGCCAGCAGCGCGAACCCTCAGGTATACTATGGCTACACCTTC	CASSANPQVYYGYTF
TRBV19	-	TRBJ1-1	-	TGTGCCAGTAAGAAGACAGGACCCAACACTGAAGCTTTCTTT	CASKKTGPNTEAFF
TRBV18	-	TRBJ1-1	-	TGTGCCAGCTCTCAGGGGACCCCGAACACTGAAGCTTTCTTT	CASSQGTPNTEAFF
TRBV7-8	few	TRBJ2-1	TRBD2	TGTGCCAGCACCTTAGGTAGTAGCGGGGGAATCAGCTCCTACAATGAGCAGTTCTTC	CASTLGSSGGISSYNEQFF
TRBV6-5	-	TRBJ2-7	TRBD2	TGTGCCAGCAGTTACTCTCCGGGACTAGCGGGCGAGCAGTACTTC	CASSYSPGLAGEQYF
TRBV7-3	-	TRBJ2-1	-	TGTGCCAGCAGCTGGGGGCTCTACAATGAGCAGTTCTTC	CASSWGLYNEQFF
TRBV15	-	TRBJ2-7	-	TGTGCCACCAGCAGAGATTTGATTCCGGCGCAGTACTTC	CATSRDLIPAQYF
TRBV21-1	-	TRBJ1-2	-	TGTGCCAGCAGCATCGACAAGAACTATGGCTACACCTTC	CASSIDKNYGYTF
TRBV7-8	-	TRBJ2-3	-	TGTGCCAGCAGCTTAGCAGTGACGGGGGCTAGCACAGATACGCAGTATTTT	CASSLAVTGASTDTQYF
TRBV7-9	-	TRBJ2-7	TRBD1	TGTGCCAGCAGCACATTATCCCCGGGACAGGGGGACGAGCAGTACTTC	CASSTLSPGQGDEQYF
TRBV19	few	TRBJ1-1	-	TGTGCCAGTAGTATCAGGGGCGGAAACACTGAAGCTTTCTTT	CASSIRGGNTEAFF
TRBV11-2	-	TRBJ2-7	-	TGTGCCAGCAGCTTAAAGAACGGACCGATCAACGAGCAGTACTTC	CASSLKNGPINEQYF
TRBV19	once	TRBJ1-1	-	TGTGCCAGTAGTTCCCCCAGGATCTTGGGACGGGAGAACACTGAAGCTTTCTTT	CASSSPRILGRENTEAFF
TRBV27	-	TRBJ1-1	-	TGTGCCAGCAGTTTCAAGGGCAACACTGAAGCTTTCTTT	CASSFKGNTEAFF
TRBV4-3	-	TRBJ1-4	-	TGCGCCAGCAGCCAGGTGGGGGGTGATGAAAAACTGTTTTTT	CASSQVGGDEKLFF
TRBV28	-	TRBJ1-2	TRBD1	TGTGCCAGCTGCCGGGACAGGGTCTATGGCTACACCTTC	CASCRDRVYGYTF
TRBV5-4	-	TRBJ2-7	TRBD2	TGTGCCAGCAGCTCACCGGGACTAGCGTCCCACGAGCAGTACTTC	CASSSPGLASHEQYF
TRBV9	-	TRBJ1-4	TRBD1	TGTGCCAGCAGCGAGGGGGACAGGCGGGAGGAAAAACTGTTTTTT	CASSEGDRREEKLFF
TRBV7-3	-	TRBJ2-7	TRBD2	TGTGCCAGCTTCCCGGGACTAGCGTATCACGAGCAGTACTTC	CASFPGLAYHEQYF
TRBV4-3	once	TRBJ2-7	-	TGCGCCAGCAGCCACATACAGAGCTCCTACGAGCAGTACTTC	CASSHIQSSYEQYF
TRBV29-1	-	TRBJ2-3	-	TGCAGCGTTGAAGTAGACAGCGCAACGCAGTATTTT	CSVEVDSATQYF
TRBV7-9	-	TRBJ2-1	TRBD2	TGTGCCAGCAGCCCCACGACTAGCGGGGGGCCCTACAATGAGCAGTTCTTC	CASSPTTSGGPYNEQFF
TRBV7-9	-	TRBJ1-6	TRBD1	TGTGCCAGCAGCTCCGGACAGGGGATGGGGTTTAATTCACCCCTCCACTTT	CASSSGQGMGFNSPLHF
TRBV28	-	TRBJ2-7	-	TGTGCCAGCAGTTTAGAGCTTGCCCGCGTGAAGCAGTACTTC	CASSLELARVKQYF
TRBV7-3	-	TRBJ2-3	TRBD2	TGTGCCAGCAGCAGCGGGACTAGCGGGAGTTACACAGATACGCAGTATTTT	CASSSGTSGSYTDTQYF
TRBV4-2	-	TRBJ1-5	-	TGTGCCAGCAGCCAAGATCTCGGCAATCAGCCCCAGCATTTT	CASSQDLGNQPQHF
TRBV18	few	TRBJ1-2	-	TGTGCCAGCTCACTCGGACGGCGGGCTAACTATGGCTACACCTTC	CASSLGRRANYGYTF
TRBV5-1	-	TRBJ2-6	-	TGCGCCAGCAGCTATGGAGGGAGCTCTGGGGCCAACGTCCTGACTTTC	CASSYGGSSGANVLTF
TRBV27	-	TRBJ2-1	-	TGTGCCAGCAGTAAAAAAATTCAGGGTGAGCAGTTCTTC	CASSKKIQGEQFF
TRBV30	-	TRBJ1-5	-	TGTGCCTGGAGTGTTAACAGTGGCAATCAGCCCCAGCATTTT	CAWSVNSGNQPQHF
TRBV18	-	TRBJ2-1	TRBD2	TGTGCCAGCTCCGGGACTAGAAACAATGAGCAGTTCTTC	CASSGTRNNEQFF
TRBV28	-	TRBJ2-5	TRBD1	TGTGCCAGCAGCTCCGACAGGGGGGGAAAGACCCAGTACTTC	CASSSDRGGKTQYF
TRBV27	-	TRBJ2-6	TRBD2	TGTGCCAGCAGTTTAATCCCGGGGAGGGGCTCTGGGGCCAACGTCCTGACTTTC	CASSLIPGRGSGANVLTF
TRBV5-6	-	TRBJ2-3	-	TGTGCCAGCAGTATTGGACAGGGACTATATACGCAGTATTTT	CASSIGQGLYTQYF
TRBV5-1	-	TRBJ1-2	TRBD1	TGCGCCAGCAGCGCGGGACAGGGAGGGTATGGCTACACCTTC	CASSAGQGGYGYTF
TRBV5-6	-	TRBJ1-4	-	TGTGCCAGCAGCTTTCCCGGGAATGAAAAACTGTTTTTT	CASSFPGNEKLFF
TRBV4-2	-	TRBJ2-7	TRBD2	TGTGCCAGCAGCCAAGAGGCGGGGGGGCGTTACGAGCAGTACTTC	CASSQEAGGRYEQYF